The 5 T cell receptor beta chains given below trace back to one sample, sequenced in a study of blood T cells in healthy people across ages. The authors ran a second PCR of roughly 6 to 11 cycles using a sample-barcoded 5' primer and a J-beta primer mix. TCRdb re-analysed the 5' RACE reads in MiXCR, keeping a single row per CDR3 protein. This sample has about 580,000 distinct CDR3 sequences; around 48% occur once, and the top ten carry around 24%. The sample was blood. The receptors come from a man older than 75 in good health.

The genes are TRBV29-1 and TRBJ2-1, with 13 nucleotides matching TRBD2. Looked up from germline, CDR1 is SQVTM and CDR2 is ANQGSEA. The CDR3 has 15 residues. Trimming removed 7 bases from V and 7 bases from J; junction bases left unmatched: 10. The CDR3 protein is CSARPTSGGANEQFF. The CDR3 region has the DNA TGCAGCGCCCGACCTACTAGCGGGGGGGCTAATGAGCAGTTCTTC.

The sample holds a few counts of this clonotype. The rearrangement links TRBV7-2 to TRBJ2-5; possible D gene TRBD2, 6 bases. The CDR3 is 13 amino acids. V shed 6 bases and J shed 11 bases, with 19 bases lying between them. Germline V gene lookup returns CDR1 SGHTA and CDR2 FQGNSA. CDR3 in amino acids: CASRRVLEGEQYF. The CDR3 region has the DNA TGTGCCAGCAGACGCGTCCTGGAGGGTGAGCAGTACTTC.

This clonotype was seen only a few times. J is TRBJ1-1 and V is TRBV7-8, with D tentatively TRBD1 (5 bases). Trimming shortened V by 0 bases and J by 1 base, and 15 bases separated the two germline ends. Germline-derived CDR1 and CDR2 are SGHVS and FQNEAQ. CDR3 length equals 17 residues. The CDR3 DNA reads TGTGCCAGCAGCTTAGCCCACCAGGGTCTAACGAACACTGAAGCTTTCTTT. Its translation is CASSLAHQGLTNTEAFF.

This clonotype was detected only a few times. The genes are TRBV20-1 and TRBJ2-7, with 11 bases lining up with TRBD1. The CDR3 loop spans 13 amino acids. The ends lost 3 bases at V and 7 bases at J; junction bases unmatched: 5. Germline assignment: CDR1 DFQATT and CDR2 SNEGSKA (reference sequence). The CDR3: CSARGTGGGEQYF. CDR3 DNA sequence: TGCAGTGCTAGGGGGACAGGGGGTGGGGAGCAGTACTTC.

A single count supports this clonotype. The genes are TRBV11-2 and TRBJ2-1; a weak D match, TRBD1 (6 bases). Trimming cost V 6 bases and J 6 bases, with 12 bases left between them. CDR3 length: 13 amino acids. Germline-derived CDR1 and CDR2 are SGHAT and FQNNGV. The chain's CDR3 is CASSSTGSNEQFF. Here the CDR3 DNA reads TGTGCCAGCAGTTCAACAGGGAGCAATGAGCAGTTCTTC.